Here is one T cell receptor (beta chain) with its context. Its antigen is unknown. The input lacks base qualities; no much larger clone sits a single base away. The entry originates in a study of vaccination effects on CD4 cells after COVID-19 (dated by TCRdb to 2022 to 2024). Regarding the research as a whole: Participants received two doses of either the BNT162b2 or the mRNA-1273 mRNA SARS-CoV-2 vaccine. SARS-CoV-2 spike-specific CD4+ TCR repertoires from before and after mRNA vaccination were compared in COVID-19 convalescent patients and in infection-naive vaccine recipients. The full study included 10 COVID-19 convalescent patients and several SARS-CoV-2-naive healthy vaccine recipients. Cultures from other donors in the study were sequenced using the Oncomine TCR Beta short-read assay on an Illumina iSeq 100. Results the study describes overall, beyond this receptor: The study was limited by a small number of convalescent patients, and early post-infection timepoints were lacking. In healthy vaccine recipients, vaccine-induced clones were almost all SARS-CoV-2 mono-reactive, with only 1 of 255 cross-reactive with common cold coronaviruses. Both infection-induced and vaccine-induced clones contracted markedly at late post-vaccination timepoints, which is consistent with waning T cell responses.

The V and J ends are trimmed by 0 bases and 5 bases, leaving 11 bases between them. The germline V gene provides CDR1 SGHTS and CDR2 YDEGEE. The CDR3 starts with the cysteine, ends with the phenylalanine, and has 14 residues. Only CDR3 DNA is held: 42 bases, read in frame from base 1. In the ViraFEST assay, PBMC were stimulated with viral peptide pools, and TCR sequencing was then used to find antigen-specific CD4+ T cell clonotypes based on their expansion. After around 11 days of culture, CD4+ T cells were isolated with the EasySep CD4+ T cell isolation kit. None of the healthy vaccine recipients had a prior SARS-CoV-2 infection, which was confirmed by nucleocapsid antibody tests that came back negative both before and after vaccination. Over 1.5 million PBMC per well were cultured with roughly 10 ug/ml peptides in IMDM containing approximately 4.7% human AB serum, around 9.7 IU/ml IL-2 and gentamicin. Half of the culture medium was replaced with fresh IL-2-containing medium on days 3 and 7. Unless noted otherwise, every peptide stimulation condition was grown in triplicate wells. PBMC were separated from whole blood using Ficoll-Paque Plus gradient centrifugation and were then either cryopreserved at -140C or used fresh. The overlapping peptide pools covered the spike proteins of SARS-CoV-2 and of the common cold coronaviruses HCoV-NL63, HCoV-OC43 and HCoV-229E. The QIAamp micro DNA kit was used to extract genomic DNA from the cultured CD4+ T cells.

Library prep was done by the immunoSEQ multiplex PCR assay. DNA from the CD4+ T cells that had been cultured and isolated underwent TCR beta CDR3 sequencing. For the original study's pipeline: Non-productive TCR sequences were removed, reads were trimmed to the CDR3 region, and CDR3s of at least 7 amino acids were retained. Antigen-specific clonotypes were identified using the MANAFEST web app by comparison of expansion in peptide wells against reference cultures. For clones to be considered positive, expansion at FDR<0.05 versus reference and all other wells, an odds ratio above 5, and a frequency above 0.1% in two replicate wells were required. Cross-reactive clonotypes were defined as significantly expanded in SARS-CoV-2 spike wells and in at least one common cold coronavirus spike condition. CDR3 similarity was assessed by Levenshtein distance with the stringdist R package, and unrooted trees were built with ape in R 3.6.1. What TCRdb holds here is the immuneACCESS table cut down to in-frame rearrangements. Part of the clones is not present; checked against another copy, under half of the missing clones reflect an unresolved V gene, and the others are unexplained. V and J calls and clone size follow that table, whereas D and trimming were derived from the DNA. The sample table holds 20,000 to 25,000 clones, of which about 72% were seen once. Under 15% of the sample lies in the top ten.

The chain was built from TRBV5-8 and TRBJ2-5; possibly the D gene is TRBD1, per 5 matching bases. The sequence was obtained from a human donor who received a COVID-19 vaccine. Sequenced material: CD4+ T cells from PBMCs cultured with HCoV-OC43 spike peptides, taken before COVID-19 vaccination. Interpreted using the paper, the cell subset or site label stands for: HCoV-OC43 spike overlapping peptide pool stimulation. The CDR3 amino acid sequence is: CASSLGQFGETQYF. The nucleotide sequence is TGTGCCAGCAGCTTGGGACAGTTCGGGGAGACCCAGTACTTC.